This is a list of T cell receptor beta chains from one sample in a study of blood T cell repertoires in COVID-19. Generated by immunoSEQ multiplex PCR, the TCRdb table keeps only in-frame clones and is missing some. Of about 180,000 clones listed, approximately 85% are singletons. Specimen: peripheral blood. All receptors derive from a woman of 80 years or more with acute or convalescent COVID-19. Both conserved end residues are part of each CDR3. The order of the fields is CDR3 protein, J gene, D gene, V gene. D genes are given only for firm matches.

CAISAGSHNEKLFF,TRBJ1-4,-,TRBV10-3
CASSYGQGMETQYF,TRBJ2-5,TRBD1,TRBV6-5
CASSLPRERLFF,TRBJ1-4,-,TRBV5-5
CASSTPGGSYEQYF,TRBJ2-7,TRBD2,TRBV5-1
CATSPSRDRRYEQYF,TRBJ2-7,TRBD1,TRBV15
CAWKPGLAGVETQYF,TRBJ2-5,TRBD2,TRBV30
CASSPKPGQDYEQYF,TRBJ2-7,TRBD1,TRBV18
CASSPRQGRPGTEAFF,TRBJ1-1,TRBD1,TRBV5-8
CASSGRQSYEQYF,TRBJ2-7,-,TRBV7-6
CASSFRSGGPTGELFF,TRBJ2-2,TRBD2,TRBV7-2
CASSPSGTTGELFF,TRBJ2-2,TRBD2,TRBV2
CASSLSGKYNEQFF,TRBJ2-1,TRBD2,TRBV25-1
CASSPQGVFQPQHF,TRBJ1-5,-,TRBV18
CASSTDPTGEAFF,TRBJ1-1,-,TRBV9
CASSQDQSVKNTEAFF,TRBJ1-1,-,TRBV4-1
CASSLGGKGNSPLHF,TRBJ1-6,-,TRBV4-3
CASSSKEPGVADTQYF,TRBJ2-3,-,TRBV7-9
CASSPPHGSSYNEQFF,TRBJ2-1,-,TRBV7-9
CASSIYGRNSPLHF,TRBJ1-6,-,TRBV19
CAWSVGLEAFF,TRBJ1-1,-,TRBV30
CASRRKNAHNEQFF,TRBJ2-1,-,TRBV5-8
CASSLSSRGGQETQYF,TRBJ2-5,-,TRBV7-2
CASSPQGNTEAFF,TRBJ1-1,-,TRBV5-6
CATLPRGTDTQYF,TRBJ2-3,-,TRBV12-3/TRBV12-4
CASSTGAIGSGELFF,TRBJ2-2,-,TRBV19
CASSERPAGGSSTDTQYF,TRBJ2-3,-,TRBV2
CASSLEGQGNEQFF,TRBJ2-1,TRBD1,TRBV5-1
CASSYVAGGWNEQFF,TRBJ2-1,TRBD2,TRBV6-5
CASSYSGQRNQPQHF,TRBJ1-5,TRBD1,TRBV6-5
CASTTGTGANTEAFF,TRBJ1-1,TRBD1,TRBV19
CARSHLRSNTGELFF,TRBJ2-2,-,TRBV7-9
CASTPGVVNEKLFF,TRBJ1-4,-,TRBV6-5
CASSPRKDIGTEAFF,TRBJ1-1,-,TRBV18
CAISPLASGHTDTQYF,TRBJ2-3,TRBD2,TRBV10-3
CASRGGTSGTYEQYF,TRBJ2-7,TRBD2,TRBV2
CASSPDTYNEQFF,TRBJ2-1,-,TRBV5-1
CASSPGASGGNEQFF,TRBJ2-1,TRBD2,TRBV3-1/TRBV3-2
CASSRLVSLGGDAYEQYF,TRBJ2-7,TRBD1,TRBV27
CASSWGQGTNTGELFF,TRBJ2-2,TRBD1,TRBV6-2/TRBV6-3
CASSRDRGDEKLFF,TRBJ1-4,TRBD1,TRBV6-5
CASSVAGPYTGELFF,TRBJ2-2,TRBD2,TRBV2
CAWKRGNQPQHF,TRBJ1-5,-,TRBV30
CASPHQPQHF,TRBJ1-5,-,TRBV23-1
CATGQFNEKLFF,TRBJ1-4,TRBD1,TRBV2
CASSPGLAGATDTQYF,TRBJ2-3,TRBD2,TRBV18
CSAEAGYEQYF,TRBJ2-7,-,TRBV29-1
CASSLVQPGLGAGEQFF,TRBJ2-1,TRBD2,TRBV7-6
CASSLGPEIGYTF,TRBJ1-2,-,TRBV7-2
CASSLPTAGATEAFF,TRBJ1-1,-,TRBV2
CASSPITAGTDTQYF,TRBJ2-3,-,TRBV18
CASSLVGTGPNTEAFF,TRBJ1-1,TRBD1,TRBV7-2
CASSPPTSGSHKTQYF,TRBJ2-5,TRBD2,TRBV18
CASSDWDREGNQPQHF,TRBJ1-5,TRBD1,TRBV11-3
CAWSEGRLGTQYF,TRBJ2-5,-,TRBV30